This TCR beta chain is drawn from a study of T cells in Graves' hyperthyroidism and ophthalmopathy. RNA transcripts were the template for amplifying TCR beta CDR3 regions. The TCR CDR3 was amplified in a first-round RT-PCR using the HTBI primer set. MiXCR was run by TCRdb on the multiplex PCR reads, yielding one entry per CDR3 protein. The table has under 350,000 distinct CDR3 sequences, over 15% seen once. Findings and limits, study-wide: Stable hyperthyroidism was told apart from ophthalmopathy by a model built on 13 V-J features. Blood samples included most of the expanded thyroid clonotypes exceeding 0.001.

Diagnoses were established using clinical symptoms, serum thyroxine and TRAb, thyroid ultrasound and orbital computed tomography. This clonotype showed up just a few times. The antigen remains undetermined. The V and J ends lost 6 bases and 7 bases respectively, with 18 bases between them. The germline V gene encodes CDR1 DFQATT and CDR2 SNEGSKA (reference sequence). This CDR3 comprises 14 residues. The TCR originated in a woman aged 55-70 years with Graves' ophthalmopathy. The chain combines TRBV20-1 with TRBJ1-4; D might be TRBD1 (5 bases). Sequencing input: blood. CDR3 loop: CSARIGGDGEKLFF. CDR3 bases: TGCAGTGCCCGAATCGGAGGGGATGGTGAAAAACTGTTTTTT.